This entry describes one T cell receptor (beta chain). This specimen belongs to a study of PD-1 blockade in classical Hodgkin lymphoma. TCRdb keeps only in-frame clones here, not all; method: immunoSEQ multiplex PCR. This sample has about 47,000 clones, with approximately 91% found just once. Documented time point: newly diagnosed, previously untreated cHL patient sample. In germline, CDR1 is SEHNR, CDR2 FQNEAQ (reference sequence). This CDR3 spans 14 amino acids. V lost 8 bases, J lost 2 bases, and 14 bases lay in between. The specimen was peripheral blood mononuclear cells (PBMCs). The V gene is TRBV7-9, the J gene TRBJ2-3; D perhaps matches TRBD2 (6 bases). The TCR comes from a human donor with classical Hodgkin lymphoma. This CDR3 is CASLWAGYTDTQYF. CDR3 DNA: TGTGCCAGCCTGTGGGCGGGGTACACAGATACGCAGTATTTT.